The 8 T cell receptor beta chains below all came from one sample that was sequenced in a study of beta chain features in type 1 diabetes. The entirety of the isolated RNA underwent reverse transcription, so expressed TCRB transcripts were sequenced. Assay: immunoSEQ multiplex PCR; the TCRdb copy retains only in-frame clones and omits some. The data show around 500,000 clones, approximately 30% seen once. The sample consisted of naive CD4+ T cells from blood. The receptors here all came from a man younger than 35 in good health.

The DNA for the CDR3 is TGTGCCAGCAGCTTAGGAGCGGGAGGAAACAATGAGCAGTTCTTC. Translating it yields CASSLGAGGNNEQFF. V gene TRBV7-2 combines with J gene TRBJ2-1; 9 nucleotides line up with TRBD2. CDR1 and CDR2 (germline): SGHTA, FQGNSA. J was trimmed by 5 bases and V by 1 base; bases with no gene match: 3. The length of the CDR3 is 15 residues.

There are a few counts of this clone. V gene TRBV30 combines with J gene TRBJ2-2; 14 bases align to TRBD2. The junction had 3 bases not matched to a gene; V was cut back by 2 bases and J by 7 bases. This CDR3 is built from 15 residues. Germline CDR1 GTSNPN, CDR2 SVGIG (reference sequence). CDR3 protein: CAWSRTSGRFGELFF. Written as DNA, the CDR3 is TGTGCCTGGAGTCGGACTAGCGGGAGGTTCGGGGAGCTGTTTTTT.

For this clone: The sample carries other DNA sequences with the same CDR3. The CDR3 sequence is CAWSGLDSGNTIYF. Written as DNA, the CDR3 is TGTGCCTGGAGTGGACTGGACTCTGGAAACACCATATATTTT. This sequence joins TRBV30 and TRBJ1-3, with D unclear. The CDR3 has 14 residues. Germline assignment: CDR1 GTSNPN and CDR2 SVGIG (reference sequence). The V gene lost 1 base and the J gene lost 0 bases, with 7 bases spanning the gap.

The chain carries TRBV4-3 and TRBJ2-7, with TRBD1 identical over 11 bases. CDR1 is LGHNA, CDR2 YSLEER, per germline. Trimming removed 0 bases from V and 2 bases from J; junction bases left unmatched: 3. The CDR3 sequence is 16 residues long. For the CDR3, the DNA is TGCGCCAGCAGCCAAGATCCGGGACAGGGGGCCTACGAGCAGTACTTC. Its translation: CASSQDPGQGAYEQYF.

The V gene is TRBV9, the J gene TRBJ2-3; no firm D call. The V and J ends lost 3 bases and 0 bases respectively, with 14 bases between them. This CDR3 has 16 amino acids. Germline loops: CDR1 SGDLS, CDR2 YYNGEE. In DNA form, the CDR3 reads TGTGCCAGCAGCGAGAGGCCCTACTCTAGCACAGATACGCAGTATTTT. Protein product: CASSERPYSSTDTQYF.

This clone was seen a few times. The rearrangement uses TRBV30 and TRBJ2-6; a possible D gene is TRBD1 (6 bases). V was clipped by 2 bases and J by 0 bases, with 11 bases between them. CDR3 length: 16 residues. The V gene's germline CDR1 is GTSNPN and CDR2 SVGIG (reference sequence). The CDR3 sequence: CAWSQPRGSGANVLTF. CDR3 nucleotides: TGTGCCTGGAGTCAACCCAGGGGCTCTGGGGCCAACGTCCTGACTTTC.

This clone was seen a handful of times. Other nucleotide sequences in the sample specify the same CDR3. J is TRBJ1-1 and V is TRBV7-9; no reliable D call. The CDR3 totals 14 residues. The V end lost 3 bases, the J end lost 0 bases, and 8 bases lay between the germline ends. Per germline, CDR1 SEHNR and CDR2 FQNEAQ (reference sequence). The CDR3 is CASSLAGLNTEAFF. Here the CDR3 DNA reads TGTGCCAGCAGCTTGGCGGGTTTGAACACTGAAGCTTTCTTT. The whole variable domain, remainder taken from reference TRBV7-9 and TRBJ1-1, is DTGVSQNPRHKITKRGQNVTFRCDPISEHNRLYWYRQTLGQGPEFLTYFQNEAQLEKSRLLSDRFSAERPKGSFSTLEIQRTEQGDSAMYLCASSLAGLNTEAFFGQGTRLTVV.

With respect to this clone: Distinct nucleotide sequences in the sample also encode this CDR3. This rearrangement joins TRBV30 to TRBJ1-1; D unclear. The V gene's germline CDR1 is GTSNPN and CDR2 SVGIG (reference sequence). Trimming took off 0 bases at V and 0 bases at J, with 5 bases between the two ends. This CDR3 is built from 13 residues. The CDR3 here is CAWSVTVNTEAFF. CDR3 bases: TGTGCCTGGAGTGTAACGGTGAACACTGAAGCTTTCTTT.